This T cell receptor (beta chain) was identified in a study of T cells in Graves' hyperthyroidism and ophthalmopathy. TCR beta CDR3 sequences were amplified from RNA transcripts. Primed by the HTBI set, a first-round RT-PCR was run on the TCR CDR3. TCRdb used MiXCR to reprocess the multiplex PCR reads, holding one entry per CDR3 protein. The sample contains about 410,000 distinct CDR3 sequences, roughly 15% of which appear only once. V was cut by 1 base and J by 4 bases, with 10 bases left in between. The CDR3 has 13 amino acids. The germline V gene has CDR1 DFQATT and CDR2 SNEGSKA (reference sequence). Comments on this clonotype: A much larger clonotype is one base distant, so this may be a read error. Likely a read error: the CDR3 ends without its conserved phenylalanine or tryptophan.

The sequenced material came from blood. The sequence derives from a woman between 25 and 40 years old with Graves' ophthalmopathy. The J gene is TRBJ1-1, the V gene TRBV20-1; possible D gene TRBD1, 5 bases. CDR3 nucleotide sequence: TGCAGTGCTAGAGCGAGGGGCCGCACTGAAGCTTTCCTT. It yields the protein CSARARGRTEAFL.